One sample yielded the 28 T cell receptor beta chains listed below, sequenced in a study of blood T cells in healthy people across ages. A J-beta primer mix and a sample-barcoded 5' primer were used in a second PCR of about 7 to 12 cycles. One entry per CDR3 protein, called by TCRdb with MiXCR from the 5' RACE reads. The sample records roughly 1,800,000 distinct CDR3 sequences, around half being singletons. Sequencing was carried out using blood. The source is a woman between 35 and 50 years old in good health.

CDR3 amino acids: CASSVQGILGNEQFF. CDR3 in DNA: TGTGCCAGCAGTGTACAGGGAATTCTAGGCAATGAGCAGTTCTTC. The V call is TRBV2, the J call TRBJ2-1, with TRBD1 as a possible D gene (6 bases). The CDR3 loop spans 15 amino acids. The ends were cut back, 4 bases at V and 6 bases at J, with 16 bases in the middle. Germline V CDR1 and CDR2: SNHLY, FYNNEI.

Written as DNA, the CDR3 is TGTGCCAGCAGCCCCCACCCACGGGGGCGCTCCTATGGCTACACCTTC. This translates into CASSPHPRGRSYGYTF. The chain carries TRBV7-2 and TRBJ1-2; TRBD1 is a possible D gene (6 bases). Looked up from germline, CDR1 is SGHTA and CDR2 is FQGNSA. The CDR3 has 16 residues. V was trimmed by 5 bases and J by 4 bases, leaving 20 bases between them.

The rearrangement uses TRBV20-1 and TRBJ2-7; 7 bases map to TRBD1. From germline, CDR1 is DFQATT and CDR2 SNEGSKA (reference sequence). This CDR3 region has 14 residues. V shed 5 bases, J shed 0 bases, and the junction held 7 bases outside the gene matches. The DNA of the CDR3 is TGCAGTGCTTGCGACAGGGCCACCTCCTACGAGCAGTACTTC. Residues: CSACDRATSYEQYF.

This clonotype has only a few counts. The chain employs TRBV2 and TRBJ2-7; perhaps TRBD1 as D (5 bases). The V gene lost 11 bases and the J gene lost 5 bases, with 13 bases spanning the gap. This CDR3 region has 11 residues. Looked up from germline, CDR1 is SNHLY and CDR2 is FYNNEI. CDR3 residues: CAGAIENEQYF. The DNA for the CDR3 is TGTGCCGGGGCCATCGAGAACGAGCAGTACTTC. The full variable domain, its missing parts supplied by reference TRBV2 and TRBJ2-7, is EPEVTQTPSHQVTQMGQEVILRCVPISNHLYFYWYRQILGQKVEFLVSFYNNEISEKSEIFDDQFSVERPDGSNFTLKIRSTKLEDSAMYFCAGAIENEQYFGPGTRLTVT.

The V and J genes are TRBV20-1 and TRBJ1-2, with TRBD1 matching 8 bases. The CDR3 spans 15 residues. Germline CDR1 is DFQATT and CDR2 is SNEGSKA (reference sequence). The ends lost 6 bases at V and 2 bases at J; junction bases unmatched: 11. CDR3: CSAEPRTGKNYGYTF. CDR3 nucleotide sequence: TGCAGTGCCGAACCCAGGACAGGGAAAAACTATGGCTACACCTTC.

The table lists this clonotype with many counts. One junction end does not reproduce the germline sequence, and a read error may be involved. V gene TRBV25-1 combines with J gene TRBJ2-7; D could derive from TRBD1 or TRBD2 (7 bases each). CDR3 length: 14 residues. Germline values: CDR1 MGHDK, CDR2 SYGVNS. Written as DNA, the CDR3 is TGTGCGAGCAGGGGGGGGATATTCTCCTACGAGCAGTACTTC. Its translation is CASRGGIFSYEQYF.

This clonotype was detected a few times. The V gene is TRBV10-3, the J gene TRBJ2-5, with D perhaps TRBD1 (6 bases). CDR1 is ENHRY, CDR2 SYGVKD, per germline. Trimming left V 3 bases short and J 11 bases short, with 13 bases between. This CDR3 contains 12 residues. The CDR3 nucleotides read TGTGCCATCAGTGACCCCGGGACACAACAGTACTTC. This translates into CAISDPGTQQYF.

The rearrangement uses TRBV6-1 and TRBJ1-1; D ambiguous. The germline CDR1 and CDR2 sequences are MNHNS and SASEGT. The V gene lost 5 bases and the J gene lost 6 bases, with 25 bases spanning the gap. The CDR3 has 17 amino acids. The CDR3, as DNA: TGTGCCAGCAGTCCGGTGGGCAGGATCTTAACGCGGGCTGAAGCTTTCTTT. Translating gives CASSPVGRILTRAEAFF.

This chain joins TRBV11-2 and TRBJ2-4; TRBD1 agrees at 7 bases. TRBJ2-7 explains the end of the DNA better; the J call may be wrong. Germline V lookup: CDR1 SGHAT, CDR2 FQNNGV. CDR3 length equals 15 residues. DNA for the CDR3: TGTGCCAGCAGCTTAGGGGACAGATGGTCGGGCGAGCAGTACTTC. As protein: CASSLGDRWSGEQYF.

This clonotype was seen repeatedly, ten times or more. The chain joins TRBV7-9 to TRBJ2-5; no clear D gene. The CDR3 runs to 12 residues. Trimming left V 0 bases short and J 5 bases short, with 4 bases between. Germline loops: CDR1 SEHNR, CDR2 FQNEAQ (reference sequence). CDR3 sequence (DNA): TGTGCCAGCAGCTTAGCGAGCGAGACCCAGTACTTC. Translating gives CASSLASETQYF.

This clonotype was detected only once. The rearrangement links TRBV4-3 to TRBJ2-5, with 7 bases lining up with TRBD2. The CDR3 runs 14 residues. Germline lookup yields CDR1 LGHNA and CDR2 YSLEER. Trimming cost V 2 bases and J 3 bases; bases outside gene matches: 3. In nucleotides, the CDR3 is TGCGCCAGCAGCCAATGGGGGGGGGAAGAGACCCAGTACTTC. It yields the protein CASSQWGGEETQYF.

The chain has TRBV14 and TRBJ2-7, with 8 bases lining up with TRBD1. The CDR3 loop spans 15 amino acids. Per the germline V gene, CDR1 is SGHDN and CDR2 is FVKESK. The ends lost 0 bases at V and 1 base at J; junction bases unmatched: 2. CDR3 coding DNA: TGTGCCAGCAGCCAAGAACAGGGGGTGTCCTACGAGCAGTACTTC. This gives the protein CASSQEQGVSYEQYF.

The chain recombines TRBV27 with TRBJ2-1, with TRBD2 identical over 9 bases. Trimming took 3 bases from V and 10 from J; bases not matched to a gene: 10. The CDR3 runs 15 residues. Germline V CDR1 and CDR2: MNHEY, SMNVEV (reference sequence). The CDR3 spells CASSLGRGGRWEQFF. The CDR3 DNA is TGTGCCAGCAGTTTGGGGCGGGGGGGCCGTTGGGAGCAGTTCTTC.

The chain combines TRBV9 with TRBJ2-1; D gene ambiguous. Germline-derived CDR1 and CDR2 are SGDLS and YYNGEE. The CDR3 runs 16 residues. V lost 0 bases and J 0 bases, leaving 10 bases between the germline ends. The CDR3 nucleotides are TGTGCCAGCAGCGTAGATTGGGGAAGCTCCTACAATGAGCAGTTCTTC. It is translated as CASSVDWGSSYNEQFF.

This clonotype was detected only a few times. The chain links TRBV7-9 to TRBJ2-3; TRBD2 might be the D (6 bases). V dropped 2 bases and J dropped 6 bases, with 15 bases sitting between them. Germline CDR1 reads SEHNR; CDR2 reads FQNEAQ (reference sequence). The CDR3 has 15 residues. CDR3 sequence (DNA): TGTGCCAGCAGCTTATCGGGGGTAGGGGCGGATACGCAGTATTTT. Protein sequence: CASSLSGVGADTQYF.

The chain joins TRBV28 to TRBJ2-1; D not certain. Germline loops: CDR1 MDHEN, CDR2 SYDVKM. The CDR3 contains 12 residues. Trimming left V 6 bases short and J 6 bases short, with 9 bases between. The CDR3 DNA reads as TGTGCCAGCAGGTTGCGGAGCAATGAGCAGTTCTTC. The encoded protein is CASRLRSNEQFF.

The chain couples TRBV5-1 to TRBJ2-7, with D possibly called TRBD1 or TRBD2 (5 bases each). The V end was cut by 7 bases, the J end by 5 bases, with 19 bases between. The germline V gene encodes CDR1 SGHRS and CDR2 YFSETQ. The CDR3 contains 14 residues. The CDR3 DNA reads as TGCGCCAGCTCGAACGGGGCAGTCGAGAACGAGCAGTACTTC. Translation: CASSNGAVENEQYF.

The chain links TRBV6-5 to TRBJ2-5, with D uncertain. Germline V gene data show CDR1 as MNHEY and CDR2 as SVGAGI. The CDR3 runs 13 residues. V lost 6 bases to trimming and J lost 1 base, with 9 bases between them. The CDR3 coding sequence is TGTGCCAGCAGGGATAGCTTCCAAGAGACCCAGTACTTC. It yields the protein CASRDSFQETQYF.

The rearrangement links TRBV28 to TRBJ2-3, with a possible D match to TRBD2 (5 bases). CDR3 length: 14 amino acids. Germline V gene data show CDR1 as MDHEN and CDR2 as SYDVKM. V dropped 4 bases and J dropped 4 bases, with 12 bases sitting between them. In nucleotides, the CDR3 is TGTGCCAGCAGTTATATCGGACTGCCAGATACGCAGTATTTT. Its protein is CASSYIGLPDTQYF.

In this sample, this clonotype turned up many times. The rearrangement uses TRBV27 and TRBJ2-7; D remains unclear. Germline lookup yields CDR1 MNHEY and CDR2 SMNVEV (reference sequence). This CDR3 has 15 residues. The ends were cut back, 2 bases at V and 2 bases at J, with 13 bases in the middle. CDR3 sequence: CASSLRPNPTYEQYF. The CDR3 region has the DNA TGTGCCAGCAGTTTAAGACCGAATCCGACCTACGAGCAGTACTTC.

The rearrangement uses TRBV6-2 or TRBV6-3 and TRBJ1-5, with D hard to call. This CDR3 contains 15 residues. V was clipped by 0 bases and J by 4 bases, with 10 bases between them. Germline CDR1 reads MNHEY; CDR2 reads SVGEGT. CDR3 protein: CASSYSTTGNQPQHF. As DNA, the CDR3 is TGTGCCAGCAGTTACTCGACAACGGGAAATCAGCCCCAGCATTTT.

The chain joins TRBV7-3 to TRBJ1-6; D unresolved. Looked up from germline, CDR1 is SGHTA and CDR2 is FQGTGA. Trimming stripped 5 bases from V and 6 bases from J, with 14 bases between. This CDR3 has 15 residues. The CDR3 protein is CASSQDGRSNSPLHF. The CDR3 DNA reads as TGTGCCAGCAGCCAAGACGGCCGATCTAATTCACCCCTCCACTTT.

The chain joins TRBV28 to TRBJ2-7; TRBD1 matches at 9 bases. The J call may be wrong; the DNA end is better matched by TRBJ2-5. Per germline, CDR1 MDHEN and CDR2 SYDVKM. This CDR3 has 15 residues. The CDR3 nucleotides read TGTGCCAGCAGCGACCCGGGACAGGGTTTCGGGACCCAGTACTTC. Its protein is CASSDPGQGFGTQYF.

This clonotype has a single count. The chain combines TRBV7-9 with TRBJ2-7; 7 bases align to TRBD1. Germline V lookup: CDR1 SEHNR, CDR2 FQNEAQ (reference sequence). The junction had 20 bases not matched to a gene; V was cut back by 5 bases and J by 4 bases. The CDR3 is 18 residues long. The CDR3 nucleotides are TGTGCCAGCAGCCCTCTAATCTCGACAGGGCGGGTAGTGTACGAGCAGTACTTC. Translation gives CASSPLISTGRVVYEQYF. Variable domain in full (rest from reference TRBV7-9 and TRBJ2-7): DTGVSQNPRHKITKRGQNVTFRCDPISEHNRLYWYRQTLGQGPEFLTYFQNEAQLEKSRLLSDRFSAERPKGSFSTLEIQRTEQGDSAMYLCASSPLISTGRVVYEQYFGPGTRLTVT.

This chain connects TRBV27 to TRBJ2-6; 9 bases agree with TRBD1. This CDR3 is 18 amino acids long. The V gene's germline CDR1 is MNHEY and CDR2 SMNVEV (reference sequence). The junction had 3 bases not matched to a gene; V was cut back by 0 bases and J by 0 bases. The CDR3 spells CASSLSGTGHSGANVLTF. The CDR3 DNA follows: TGTGCCAGCAGTTTATCCGGGACAGGGCACTCTGGGGCCAACGTCCTGACTTTC.

The chain links TRBV6-6 to TRBJ1-1; D is unclear. Per germline, CDR1 MNHNY and CDR2 SVGAGI (reference sequence). The CDR3 spans 15 residues. With 6 bases removed from V and 0 bases from J, the gap between germline ends came to 14 bases. CDR3 amino acids: CASSPLRSMNTEAFF. The CDR3 DNA reads as TGTGCCAGCAGCCCCCTACGGAGCATGAACACTGAAGCTTTCTTT.

This clonotype turned up a few times. The DNA of the CDR3 is TGTGCCAGCACTTCGGGGGCGGACTATGGCTACACCTTC. It yields the protein CASTSGADYGYTF. The chain carries TRBV2 and TRBJ1-2; D is possibly TRBD1 (6 bases). This CDR3 has 13 amino acids. Germline V CDR1 and CDR2: SNHLY, FYNNEI. V shed 7 bases and J shed 3 bases, with 12 bases lying between them.

The rearrangement links TRBV27 to TRBJ2-5; D is possibly TRBD1 (5 bases). This CDR3 is built from 14 residues. Germline CDR1 is MNHEY and CDR2 is SMNVEV (reference sequence). The V end was cut by 6 bases, the J end by 4 bases, with 15 bases between. The CDR3: CASSPPGFGETQYF. Here the CDR3 DNA reads TGTGCCAGCAGCCCCCCAGGGTTTGGAGAGACCCAGTACTTC.